The sequence of this TCR beta chain was determined in a study of long-term antiretroviral therapy in people with HIV. Study findings and constraints: The study lacked data on ART adherence, viral resistance or therapy changes.

immunoSEQ v3.0 was run at survey level. The data were produced by immunoSEQ multiplex PCR, yet TCRdb's version contains in-frame clones alone and is incomplete. Here the sample spans under 20,000 clones, approximately 90% being singletons. Trimming removed 5 bases at V and 0 bases at J, with 17 bases between. This CDR3 comprises 16 residues. CDR1 and CDR2 (germline): SGHTA, FQGNSA. As concerns this clone: Its antigen remains unidentified.

The rearrangement uses TRBV7-2 and TRBJ2-7; D possibly uses TRBD1 or TRBD2 (5 bases each). The material sequenced was unsorted PBMCs, taken 0.6 years after starting antiretroviral therapy. The sequence came from a woman between 35 and 50 years old with HIV. CDR3 in amino acids: CASSHPRTDSSYEQYF. The CDR3 nucleotides read TGTGCCAGCAGCCACCCCCGGACTGACAGCTCCTACGAGCAGTACTTC.